Shown below are 30 T cell receptor beta chains from a single sample sequenced in a study of blood T cell repertoires in COVID-19. Sequenced by immunoSEQ multiplex PCR; TCRdb stores in-frame clones only, minus some. The table lists 120,000 or so clones, about 86% of them singletons. The specimen sequenced was peripheral blood. The origin of the receptors is a woman aged 45-65 years with acute or convalescent COVID-19.

The chain is built from TRBV3-1 (or the pseudogene TRBV3-2) and TRBJ2-5; no firm D call. The CDR3 is 11 amino acids. V was shortened by 4 bases and J by 3 bases, with 3 bases between the two germline ends. CDR1 is LGHDT and CDR2 is YNNKEL in the germline V gene (reference sequence). This chain's CDR3 is CASSLEETQYF. CDR3 DNA sequence: TGTGCCAGCAGCCTAGAAGAGACCCAGTACTTC.

The chain employs TRBV10-3 and TRBJ1-4; 8 bases fit TRBD1. Trimming at V came to 3 bases and at J to 8 bases, leaving 5 bases not matched to a gene. Germline CDR1 ENHRY, CDR2 SYGVKD. CDR3 length: 14 amino acids. CDR3 sequence (DNA): TGTGCCATCAGTGACGACAGGGGTGGGGAAAAACTGTTTTTT. Protein: CAISDDRGGEKLFF.

J is TRBJ1-1 and V is TRBV5-5; no reliable D call. The germline gives CDR1 SGHKS, CDR2 YYEKEE (reference sequence). The CDR3 is made up of 12 amino acids. V was trimmed by 4 bases and J by 4 bases, leaving 8 bases between them. The CDR3 loop is CASSKSGTEAFF. The CDR3 coding sequence is TGTGCCAGCAGCAAAAGCGGCACTGAAGCTTTCTTT.

The V call is TRBV10-3, the J call TRBJ1-6; D unresolved. Trimming shortened V by 10 bases and J by 5 bases, and 15 bases separated the two germline ends. The CDR3 consists of 14 residues. Germline CDR1 reads ENHRY; CDR2 reads SYGVKD. CDR3 coding DNA: TGTGCCAATCCCCTACTCCGGGATAATTCACCCCTCCACTTT. Protein product: CANPLLRDNSPLHF.

The chain links TRBV5-6 to TRBJ2-5, with 7 bases lining up with TRBD2. Trimming took 5 bases from V and 4 from J; bases not matched to a gene: 14. This CDR3 is 16 amino acids long. The germline V gene encodes CDR1 SGHDT and CDR2 YYEEEE. The CDR3 spells CASSYYGGREGETQYF. Here the CDR3 DNA reads TGTGCCAGCAGTTATTATGGCGGGAGAGAGGGAGAGACCCAGTACTTC.

This clone was seen a single time. The V gene is TRBV10-3, the J gene TRBJ2-7, with TRBD2 matching over 11 bases. CDR3 length: 13 amino acids. CDR1 is ENHRY, CDR2 SYGVKD, per germline. The trim removed 10 bases at V and 4 bases at J, leaving 6 bases unmatched. DNA of the CDR3: TGTGCCACCTCGGGACTAGCGGAATACGAGCAGTACTTC. Its translation: CATSGLAEYEQYF.

This sequence joins TRBV5-6 and TRBJ2-7; D gene unclear. Looked up from germline, CDR1 is SGHDT and CDR2 is YYEEEE. V lost 0 bases, J lost 1 base, and 5 bases lay in between. The length of the CDR3 is 13 residues. CDR3 loop: CASSLELSYEQYF. The CDR3 DNA reads TGTGCCAGCAGCTTGGAACTTTCCTACGAGCAGTACTTC. Combining the CDR3 with reference TRBV5-6 and TRBJ2-7 gives the whole variable domain DAGVTQSPTHLIKTRGQQVTLRCSPKSGHDTVSWYQQALGQGPQFIFQYYEEEERQRGNFPDRFSGHQFPNYSSELNVNALLLGDSALYLCASSLELSYEQYFGPGTRLTVT.

The chain has TRBV3-1 (or the pseudogene TRBV3-2) and TRBJ1-1; D is undetermined. Germline values: CDR1 LGHDT, CDR2 YNNKEL (reference sequence). V lost 3 bases to trimming and J lost 0 bases, with 5 bases between them. The CDR3 is 13 amino acids. CDR3 loop: CASSHPMNTEAFF. CDR3 bases: TGTGCCAGCAGCCACCCCATGAACACTGAAGCTTTCTTT.

V usage is TRBV7-2 and J usage is TRBJ2-1; tentative D call: TRBD2 (5 bases). V gave up 5 bases and J gave up 7 bases, with 9 bases separating them. The CDR3 sequence is 12 residues long. Germline CDR1 reads SGHTA; CDR2 reads FQGNSA. For the CDR3, the DNA is TGTGCCAGCAGCCAAACGGGGAATGAGCAGTTCTTC. The encoded protein is CASSQTGNEQFF.

The sample holds a few counts of this clone. CDR3 nucleotides: TGTGCCAGCAGTTTACGGGGGACAGGGACTACTAACTATGGCTACACCTTC. It is translated as CASSLRGTGTTNYGYTF. This rearrangement joins TRBV27 to TRBJ1-2; 9 nucleotides match TRBD1. Germline V lookup: CDR1 MNHEY, CDR2 SMNVEV (reference sequence). The CDR3 is 17 amino acids. With 2 bases clipped from V and 0 bases from J, the junction kept 7 bases outside the gene matches.

This chain uses TRBV5-8 with TRBJ2-3; no firm D call. Germline V lookup: CDR1 SGHTS, CDR2 YDEGEE. Trimming shortened V by 4 bases and J by 7 bases, and 10 bases separated the two germline ends. The CDR3 is made up of 12 amino acids. The DNA of the CDR3 is TGTGCCAGCAGCCAAAACTCGTATACGCAGTATTTT. Translating gives CASSQNSYTQYF.

The chain combines TRBV19 with TRBJ2-7; 9 nucleotides match TRBD1. Germline-derived CDR1 and CDR2 are LNHDA and SQIVND (reference sequence). The CDR3 has 14 amino acids. V lost 3 bases, J lost 2 bases, and 2 bases stayed unmatched. CDR3 coding DNA: TGTGCCAGTAGTATCCGGACAGGGGCCTACGAGCAGTACTTC. Protein: CASSIRTGAYEQYF. Filled out from reference TRBV19 and TRBJ2-7, the complete variable domain reads DGGITQSPKYLFRKEGQNVTLSCEQNLNHDAMYWYRQDPGQGLRLIYYSQIVNDFQKGDIAEGYSVSREKKESFPLTVTSAQKNPTAFYLCASSIRTGAYEQYFGPGTRLTVT.

The chain uses TRBV6-5 and TRBJ1-6; 10 nucleotides agree with TRBD1. The CDR3 loop spans 14 amino acids. Trimming cost V 2 bases and J 12 bases; bases outside gene matches: 4. The germline CDR1 and CDR2 sequences are MNHEY and SVGAGI. The CDR3 DNA is TGTGCCAGCAGTTACGGACAGGGGGAGAGACCCCTCCACTTT. Protein: CASSYGQGERPLHF.

The chain has TRBV25-1 and TRBJ2-5; tentatively, D is TRBD2 (6 bases). Germline lookup yields CDR1 MGHDK and CDR2 SYGVNS. The CDR3 covers 16 residues. Trimming took 3 bases from V and 4 from J, leaving 18 bases between them. The CDR3 region is CASSDGGSAGTETQYF. The CDR3 DNA is TGTGCCAGCAGTGATGGGGGATCAGCGGGCACAGAGACCCAGTACTTC.

V is TRBV5-4 and J is TRBJ1-6, with unresolved D. There are 18 residues in the CDR3. The V end was cut by 1 base, the J end by 4 bases, with 18 bases between. Germline assignment: CDR1 SGHNT and CDR2 YYREEE (reference sequence). The CDR3 nucleotides are TGTGCCAGCAGCTTGTTTTTATCGCAGGCTGGGTATAATTCACCCCTCCACTTT. Amino acid sequence: CASSLFLSQAGYNSPLHF.

The V and J genes are TRBV18 and TRBJ1-3; D call uncertain. The CDR3 runs 15 residues. The V gene lost 3 bases and the J gene lost 0 bases, with 9 bases spanning the gap. Germline V gene sequence: CDR1 KGHSH, CDR2 LQKENI. CDR3 in amino acids: CASSPHTTSGNTIYF. The CDR3 region has the DNA TGTGCCAGCTCACCCCATACTACCTCTGGAAACACCATATATTTT. Filled out from reference TRBV18 and TRBJ1-3, the complete variable domain reads NAGVMQNPRHLVRRRGQEARLRCSPMKGHSHVYWYRQLPEEGLKFMVYLQKENIIDESGMPKERFSAEFPKEGPSILRIQQVVRGDSAAYFCASSPHTTSGNTIYFGEGSWLTVV.

This CDR3 reads CASSPTIPGLAGGLDEQYF. The CDR3 coding sequence is TGCGCCAGCAGCCCTACGATCCCGGGACTAGCGGGAGGGCTCGACGAGCAGTACTTC. The chain employs TRBV4-3 and TRBJ2-7; TRBD2 agrees at 16 bases. V was pared by 4 bases and J by 5 bases, with 14 bases of the junction left unmatched. This CDR3 has 19 residues. Germline loops: CDR1 LGHNA, CDR2 YSLEER.

The chain uses TRBV6-5 and TRBJ2-7; 9 bases align to TRBD2. The J segment lost 6 bases and the V segment lost 6 bases, leaving 9 bases of the junction unmatched. The CDR3 is 14 residues long. In germline, CDR1 is MNHEY, CDR2 SVGAGI. In nucleotides, the CDR3 is TGTGCCAGCAGCCGGGGAGCGGGGGGACCCGAGCAGTACTTC. It yields the protein CASSRGAGGPEQYF.

V usage is TRBV7-2 and J usage is TRBJ1-2; perhaps TRBD1 as D (6 bases). This CDR3 is built from 14 residues. Germline CDR1 reads SGHTA; CDR2 reads FQGNSA. Trimming removed 4 bases from V and 4 bases from J, with 13 bases in between. The CDR3 DNA sequence: TGTGCCAGCAGCTGGACACAGGGTGCCTATGGCTACACCTTC. Its protein product is CASSWTQGAYGYTF.

This sequence joins TRBV5-1 and TRBJ2-1; possible D gene TRBD1, 6 bases. V lost 4 bases, J lost 3 bases, and 14 bases lay in between. The CDR3 extends over 15 amino acids. CDR1 and CDR2 (germline): SGHRS, YFSETQ. CDR3 in DNA: TGCGCCAGCAGCGAGGGACACACTTTCTACAATGAGCAGTTCTTC. Translating it yields CASSEGHTFYNEQFF.

This chain links TRBV18 with TRBJ2-1; 11 nucleotides agree with TRBD2. This CDR3 is built from 16 residues. With V trimmed by 3 bases and J by 3 bases, 4 bases remained unmatched. CDR1 is KGHSH, CDR2 LQKENI, per germline. CDR3 sequence reads: CASSPPGLADYNEQFF. In nucleotides, the CDR3 is TGTGCCAGCTCACCGCCGGGACTAGCGGACTACAATGAGCAGTTCTTC.

The gene calls are TRBV19 and TRBJ1-4; possibly TRBD1 for D (5 bases). The ends were cut back, 7 bases at V and 10 bases at J, with 16 bases in the middle. The CDR3 is 13 amino acids. Germline assignment: CDR1 LNHDA and CDR2 SQIVND (reference sequence). The CDR3 DNA is TGTGCCAGTACCAGAGGCAGGGAGGGAAAACTGTTTTTT. The encoded protein is CASTRGREGKLFF.

The chain combines TRBV7-2 with TRBJ2-7; 11 nucleotides agree with TRBD2. Looked up from germline, CDR1 is SGHTA and CDR2 is FQGNSA. V lost 1 base to trimming and J lost 0 bases; unmatched junction nucleotides: 8. The CDR3 sequence is 18 residues long. The CDR3 DNA follows: TGTGCCAGCAGCTTAGTAGCTAGCGGGAGGCCCAGCTCCTACGAGCAGTACTTC. Translation: CASSLVASGRPSSYEQYF.

The V gene is TRBV13, the J gene TRBJ2-2; the D gene is possibly TRBD1 (5 bases). V was pared by 4 bases and J by 2 bases, with 14 bases between. Per the germline V gene, CDR1 is PRHDT and CDR2 is FYEKMQ (reference sequence). The CDR3 has 16 residues. CDR3: CASSSTWTKNTGELFF. CDR3 nucleotides: TGTGCCAGCAGCTCCACGTGGACAAAAAACACCGGGGAGCTGTTTTTT.

The chain has TRBV23-1 and TRBJ1-2; possible D gene TRBD1, 5 bases. TRBV23-1 is an ORF, and what it does is uncertain. V lost 10 bases, J lost 4 bases, and 13 bases lay in between. CDR3 length: 12 residues. The CDR3: CAILGPGYGYTF. As DNA, the CDR3 is TGCGCCATCTTGGGGCCAGGCTATGGCTACACCTTC.

The V call is TRBV4-1, the J call TRBJ2-5, with TRBD2 identical over 10 bases. CDR1 is MGHRA and CDR2 is YSYEKL in the germline V gene. This CDR3 spans 15 amino acids. V shed 5 bases and J 4 bases; nucleotides not matched to a gene: 7. CDR3 amino acids: CASSYSSGSAETQYF. CDR3 sequence (DNA): TGCGCCAGCAGCTATTCTAGCGGGAGTGCAGAGACCCAGTACTTC.

The chain recombines TRBV5-1 with TRBJ1-2; D might be TRBD1 (6 bases). The CDR3 runs 14 residues. V dropped 1 base and J dropped 5 bases, with 12 bases sitting between them. Looked up from germline, CDR1 is SGHRS and CDR2 is YFSETQ. CDR3 residues: CASSLSPGQYGYTF. In DNA, the CDR3 is TGCGCCAGCAGCTTGAGTCCGGGACAATATGGCTACACCTTC.

This clone showed up just once. The chain is built from TRBV27 and TRBJ1-2; 8 bases map to TRBD1. The V segment lost 6 bases and the J segment 8 bases; nucleotides outside the gene matches: 5. Germline CDR1 and CDR2: MNHEY and SMNVEV (reference sequence). The CDR3 extends over 12 amino acids. The CDR3 bases are TGTGCCAGCAGGGGCAGGGGGCTGGGCTACACCTTC. Amino acids: CASRGRGLGYTF.

The chain couples TRBV19 to TRBJ1-1; tentatively, D is TRBD1 (5 bases). From germline, CDR1 is LNHDA and CDR2 SQIVND (reference sequence). V was cut by 7 bases and J by 6 bases, with 24 bases left in between. This CDR3 spans 16 amino acids. This CDR3 reads CASTSLNRGDRPEAFF. The CDR3 bases are TGTGCCAGTACCTCTCTGAATCGGGGGGATCGGCCTGAAGCTTTCTTT.

The CDR3 is CASSVGLAGGYNEQFF. The CDR3 DNA sequence: TGTGCCAGCAGCGTAGGTTTAGCGGGGGGCTACAATGAGCAGTTCTTC. The rearrangement uses TRBV9 and TRBJ2-1, with 10 bases lining up with TRBD2. Germline CDR1 SGDLS, CDR2 YYNGEE. The CDR3 has 16 residues. Germline trimming cut 0 bases from V and 3 bases from J; bases unmatched to any gene: 3. Supplemented by reference TRBV9 and TRBJ2-1, the full variable domain reads DSGVTQTPKHLITATGQRVTLRCSPRSGDLSVYWYQQSLDQGLQFLIQYYNGEERAKGNILERFSAQQFPDLHSELNLSSLELGDSALYFCASSVGLAGGYNEQFFGPGTRLTVL.